Below, one T cell receptor beta chain is given with its context. This entry is derived from a study of shared clonotypes between healthy human individuals. At the level of the study: CD8 memory received one plate per donor, CD8 naive two, CD4 memory three and CD4 naive three.

CD8 cells regarded as naive lacked CD45RO, were positively chosen for CCR7, and omitted terminally differentiated effector memory CD45RA+ cells. Assay: immunoSEQ multiplex PCR; the TCRdb copy retains only in-frame clones and omits some. The sample records over 2,000,000 clones, around 93% being singletons. Trimming cost V 2 bases and J 3 bases, with 16 bases left between them. CDR3 length equals 16 residues. Germline-derived CDR1 and CDR2 are MNHNS and SASEGT. The receptor comes from a man between 18 and 35 years old in good health. Some clones in this sample may be carry-over from other donors' samples. Specimen: naive CD8+ T cells from PBMCs. The chain combines TRBV6-1 with TRBJ1-1; D is unclear. CDR3 amino acids: CASSESEGARYTEAFF. The CDR3 nucleotides are TGTGCCAGCAGTGAATCGGAGGGCGCGAGGTACACTGAAGCTTTCTTT.